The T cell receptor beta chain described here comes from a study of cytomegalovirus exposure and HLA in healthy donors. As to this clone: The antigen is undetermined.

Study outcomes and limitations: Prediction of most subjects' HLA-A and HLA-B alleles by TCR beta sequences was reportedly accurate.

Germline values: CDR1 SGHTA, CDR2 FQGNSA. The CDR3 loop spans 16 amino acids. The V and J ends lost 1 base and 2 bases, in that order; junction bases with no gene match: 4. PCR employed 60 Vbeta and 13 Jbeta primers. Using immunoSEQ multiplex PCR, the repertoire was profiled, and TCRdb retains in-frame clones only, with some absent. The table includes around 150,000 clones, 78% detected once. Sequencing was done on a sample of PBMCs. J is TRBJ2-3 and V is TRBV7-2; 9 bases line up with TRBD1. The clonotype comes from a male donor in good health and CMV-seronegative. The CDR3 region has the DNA TGTGCCAGCAGCTTAGAGAGACAGGGGGACACAGATACGCAGTATTTT. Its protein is CASSLERQGDTDTQYF.